These 32 T cell receptor beta chains were all obtained from the same sample, sequenced in a study of control samples from healthy donors and cancer patients. The assay was immunoSEQ multiplex PCR, and TCRdb's table has in-frame clones only and misses some. The sample yields 110,000 to 150,000 clones, under 95% seen once. The sample taken for sequencing was blood. All receptors derive from a man aged 35 to 55 in good health.

Here the CDR3 DNA reads TGTGCCAGCAGCTTTAAGCCAGGGAGTAGTGACACTGAAGCTTTCTTT. Amino acids: CASSFKPGSSDTEAFF. The chain has TRBV5-6 and TRBJ1-1, with D perhaps TRBD1 (5 bases). CDR3 length: 16 residues. V dropped 2 bases and J dropped 3 bases, with 17 bases sitting between them. Germline V lookup: CDR1 SGHDT, CDR2 YYEEEE.

This clone has a single count. This sequence joins TRBV2 and TRBJ1-5; 10 bases agree with TRBD1. The CDR3 consists of 14 residues. V trimming: 7 bases; J trimming: 5 bases; junction bases outside the gene matches: 5. Germline loops: CDR1 SNHLY, CDR2 FYNNEI. Here the CDR3 reads CASNGGQGYQPQHF. Here the CDR3 DNA reads TGTGCCAGCAATGGGGGACAGGGGTATCAGCCCCAGCATTTT.

V usage is TRBV30 and J usage is TRBJ2-1; D gene ambiguous. This CDR3 contains 12 residues. Germline V gene lookup returns CDR1 GTSNPN and CDR2 SVGIG (reference sequence). Trimming left V 2 bases short and J 9 bases short, with 11 bases between. The CDR3 spells CAWSTGVSEQFF. CDR3 DNA sequence: TGTGCCTGGAGTACCGGCGTATCTGAGCAGTTCTTC.

This chain joins TRBV28 and TRBJ2-7, with 8 bases identical to TRBD2. The CDR3 sequence is 16 residues long. The V gene end was trimmed by 3 bases and the J gene end by 5 bases; junction bases not matched to a gene: 12. The germline V gene encodes CDR1 MDHEN and CDR2 SYDVKM. The CDR3 loop is CASSLSGRKGFHEQYF. The CDR3 DNA follows: TGTGCCAGCAGTTTGAGCGGGAGAAAGGGGTTTCACGAGCAGTACTTC.

The V gene is TRBV19, the J gene TRBJ2-2, with no clear D. The CDR3 runs 11 residues. V was shortened by 10 bases and J by 3 bases, with 6 bases between the two germline ends. In germline, CDR1 is LNHDA, CDR2 SQIVND (reference sequence). Here the CDR3 reads CATVDTGELFF. CDR3 DNA sequence: TGTGCCACCGTGGACACCGGGGAGCTGTTTTTT. Supplemented by reference TRBV19 and TRBJ2-2, the full variable domain reads DGGITQSPKYLFRKEGQNVTLSCEQNLNHDAMYWYRQDPGQGLRLIYYSQIVNDFQKGDIAEGYSVSREKKESFPLTVTSAQKNPTAFYLCATVDTGELFFGEGSRLTVL.

The V gene is TRBV2, the J gene TRBJ2-1; D may be TRBD1 (6 bases). The CDR3 runs to 13 residues. The V end was cut by 2 bases, the J end by 7 bases, with 9 bases between. Germline V gene sequence: CDR1 SNHLY, CDR2 FYNNEI. CDR3 sequence: CASSESQGNEQFF. In nucleotides, the CDR3 is TGTGCCAGCAGTGAATCACAGGGTAATGAGCAGTTCTTC.

The chain links TRBV7-9 to TRBJ2-2, with D perhaps assigned TRBD1 or TRBD2 (6 bases each). With 3 bases removed from V and 5 bases from J, the gap between germline ends came to 13 bases. The CDR3 totals 15 residues. Germline CDR1 is SEHNR and CDR2 is FQNEAQ (reference sequence). For the CDR3, the DNA is TGTGCCAGCAGCTTCCGGGGGCCGGAGACCGGGGAGCTGTTTTTT. Protein product: CASSFRGPETGELFF.

The rearrangement joins TRBV5-1 to TRBJ1-1, with TRBD1 as a possible D gene (6 bases). Germline CDR1 SGHRS, CDR2 YFSETQ. The CDR3 length is 14 residues. V was trimmed by 6 bases and J by 1 base, leaving 13 bases between them. CDR3: CASTLLQGNTEAFF. The CDR3 coding sequence is TGCGCCAGCACCCTCTTACAGGGGAACACTGAAGCTTTCTTT.

The J gene is TRBJ1-5, the V gene TRBV10-2, with TRBD1 matching 8 bases. The CDR3 runs to 13 residues. V shed 9 bases, J shed 9 bases, and the junction held 10 bases outside the gene matches. Germline V gene lookup returns CDR1 WSHSY and CDR2 SAAADI. The CDR3 loop is CASSDRGLRPQHF. For the CDR3, the DNA is TGCGCCAGTTCTGACAGGGGTCTTAGGCCCCAGCATTTT.

The chain recombines TRBV2 with TRBJ2-1; tentative D call: TRBD2 (6 bases). V lost 3 bases and J lost 7, with 16 bases in between. Germline CDR1 reads SNHLY; CDR2 reads FYNNEI. The CDR3 is made up of 15 amino acids. The CDR3 DNA reads TGTGCCAGCAGTGACTGGGACGGGAGCGGTAATGAGCAGTTCTTC. It is translated as CASSDWDGSGNEQFF.

The gene calls are TRBV6-2 or TRBV6-3 and TRBJ1-1; D is unclear. CDR3 length: 14 residues. Germline V lookup: CDR1 MNHEY, CDR2 SVGEGT. The V and J ends lost 2 bases and 0 bases respectively, with 7 bases between them. The CDR3 spells CASSYRAMNTEAFF. CDR3 nucleotides: TGTGCCAGCAGTTACAGAGCAATGAACACTGAAGCTTTCTTT.

J is TRBJ2-1 and V is TRBV5-6, with 8 nucleotides matching TRBD1. The germline gives CDR1 SGHDT, CDR2 YYEEEE. The CDR3 length is 15 residues. V lost 4 bases and J lost 6; bases outside the gene matches: 9. The CDR3, as DNA: TGTGCCAGCAGCCTAGAGGGACAGGCGTTCAATGAGCAGTTCTTC. This encodes CASSLEGQAFNEQFF.

The V call is TRBV3-1 (or the pseudogene TRBV3-2), the J call TRBJ2-3; D is undetermined. Germline CDR1 is LGHDT and CDR2 is YNNKEL (reference sequence). V lost 0 bases, J lost 0 bases, and 7 bases lay in between. The CDR3 is made up of 15 amino acids. CDR3 amino acids: CASSQDLTSTDTQYF. The CDR3 DNA reads TGTGCCAGCAGCCAAGATTTAACTAGCACAGATACGCAGTATTTT.

This rearrangement joins TRBV30 to TRBJ2-1, with D unclear. This CDR3 comprises 11 residues. Germline assignment: CDR1 GTSNPN and CDR2 SVGIG (reference sequence). V lost 3 bases and J 10 bases, leaving 10 bases between the germline ends. The DNA of the CDR3 is TGTGCCTGGAGCCCCCAATCCGAGCAGTTCTTC. Its protein is CAWSPQSEQFF. The complete variable domain, with remaining parts taken from reference TRBV30 and TRBJ2-1, reads SQTIHQWPATLVQPVGSPLSLECTVEGTSNPNLYWYRQAAGRGLQLLFYSVGIGQISSEVPQNLSASRPQDRQFILSSKKLLLSDSGFYLCAWSPQSEQFFGPGTRLTVL.

In this sample, this clone turned up once. The genes are TRBV6-6 and TRBJ1-1; a weak D match, TRBD1 (5 bases). Per germline, CDR1 MNHNY and CDR2 SVGAGI (reference sequence). The CDR3 consists of 15 residues. The V end lost 0 bases, the J end lost 1 base, and 9 bases lay between the germline ends. The CDR3 bases are TGTGCCAGCAGTTACTCGGGGCAGGGGAACACTGAAGCTTTCTTT. It is translated as CASSYSGQGNTEAFF.

V gene TRBV24-1 combines with J gene TRBJ1-2, with D perhaps TRBD1 (5 bases). V was trimmed by 5 bases and J by 4 bases, leaving 25 bases between them. The CDR3 consists of 18 residues. Germline V CDR1 and CDR2: KGHDR, SFDVKD. The chain's CDR3 is CATSGRLLGVGGSYGYTF. For the CDR3, the DNA is TGTGCCACCAGTGGCCGTCTACTCGGGGTTGGGGGGAGCTATGGCTACACCTTC.

This clone appeared a single time. The V and J genes are TRBV7-2 and TRBJ2-7; TRBD1 or TRBD2 may be the D gene (5 bases each). Germline CDR1 is SGHTA and CDR2 is FQGNSA. The CDR3 is 12 amino acids. The V and J ends lost 4 bases and 7 bases respectively, with 11 bases between them. Written as DNA, the CDR3 is TGTGCCAGCAGCTCCGACTGGGGGGAGCAGTACTTC. Translation: CASSSDWGEQYF.

V gene TRBV3-1 (or the pseudogene TRBV3-2) combines with J gene TRBJ1-4, with D possibly TRBD1 on 6 matching bases. The CDR3 loop spans 16 amino acids. Trimming left V 0 bases short and J 8 bases short, with 16 bases between. The germline V gene encodes CDR1 LGHDT and CDR2 YNNKEL (reference sequence). The CDR3 DNA sequence: TGTGCCAGCAGCCAAGATGAGGGCAGGGGAGAGGAAAAACTGTTTTTT. Translated, it gives CASSQDEGRGEEKLFF.

The CDR3 loop is CASSLLVRSSYNSPLHF. CDR3 in DNA: TGTGCCAGCAGCTTATTAGTACGGAGCTCCTATAATTCACCCCTCCACTTT. The rearrangement joins TRBV7-2 to TRBJ1-6, with unresolved D. V was clipped by 2 bases and J by 0 bases, with 11 bases between them. The germline CDR1 and CDR2 sequences are SGHTA and FQGNSA. The CDR3 spans 17 residues.

This clone occurred once. This rearrangement joins TRBV6-6 to TRBJ1-6; 8 positions match TRBD1. Germline V CDR1 and CDR2: MNHNY, SVGAGI (reference sequence). The CDR3 has 19 amino acids. V shed 5 bases, J shed 0 bases, and the junction held 12 bases outside the gene matches. As DNA, the CDR3 is TGTGCCAGCAGTCCTCGCGGACAGGGTTCCGGCTCCTATAATTCACCCCTCCACTTT. This sequence encodes CASSPRGQGSGSYNSPLHF.

V gene TRBV9 combines with J gene TRBJ1-3; 9 bases align to TRBD1. The ends lost 4 bases at V and 0 bases at J; junction bases unmatched: 11. CDR1 SGDLS and CDR2 YYNGEE come from the germline V gene. The CDR3 is 18 amino acids. Written as DNA, the CDR3 is TGTGCCAGCAGCCCCGCCGGGACAGGGCTCCTCTCTGGAAACACCATATATTTT. It encodes CASSPAGTGLLSGNTIYF. Complete variable domain (other parts from reference TRBV9 and TRBJ1-3): DSGVTQTPKHLITATGQRVTLRCSPRSGDLSVYWYQQSLDQGLQFLIQYYNGEERAKGNILERFSAQQFPDLHSELNLSSLELGDSALYFCASSPAGTGLLSGNTIYFGEGSWLTVV.

The chain carries TRBV12-2 and TRBJ1-5; the DNA was not compared with TRBD1, the D call given in the table. TRBV12-2 is annotated as a pseudogene. This CDR3 has 14 amino acids. The CDR3, as DNA: TGTGCAAGTCGCTTAATACAGTTCAATCAGCCCCAGCATTTT. Residues: CASRLIQFNQPQHF.

The chain employs TRBV29-1 and TRBJ1-2; 9 nucleotides align to TRBD1. Germline CDR1 and CDR2: SQVTM and ANQGSEA. The V gene end was trimmed by 3 bases and the J gene end by 6 bases; junction bases not matched to a gene: 11. This CDR3 region has 15 residues. The CDR3 here is CSVEADSGQGNGYTF. Written as DNA, the CDR3 is TGCAGCGTTGAGGCGGATTCAGGACAGGGGAATGGCTACACCTTC. Combining the CDR3 with reference TRBV29-1 and TRBJ1-2 gives the whole variable domain SAVISQKPSRDICQRGTSLTIQCQVDSQVTMMFWYRQQPGQSLTLIATANQGSEATYESGFVIDKFPISRPNLTFSTLTVSNMSPEDSSIYLCSVEADSGQGNGYTFGSGTRLTVV.

This clone has ten or more counts. The genes are TRBV6-5 and TRBJ2-4; D tentatively reads TRBD1 or TRBD2 (5 bases each). The CDR3 covers 13 residues. From germline, CDR1 is MNHEY and CDR2 SVGAGI. The V and J ends lost 4 bases and 4 bases respectively, with 8 bases between them. CDR3 amino acids: CASSWDRKNIQYF. CDR3 nucleotide sequence: TGTGCCAGCAGTTGGGACCGAAAAAACATTCAGTACTTC.

The V and J genes are TRBV5-6 and TRBJ1-2, with 9 bases fitting TRBD1. V trimming: 7 bases; J trimming: 4 bases; junction bases outside the gene matches: 2. The germline CDR1 and CDR2 sequences are SGHDT and YYEEEE. This CDR3 comprises 12 residues. The chain's CDR3 is CASGTGIYGYTF. The CDR3 coding sequence is TGTGCCAGCGGGACAGGGATCTATGGCTACACCTTC. Full variable domain (outside the CDR3, taken from reference TRBV5-6 and TRBJ1-2): DAGVTQSPTHLIKTRGQQVTLRCSPKSGHDTVSWYQQALGQGPQFIFQYYEEEERQRGNFPDRFSGHQFPNYSSELNVNALLLGDSALYLCASGTGIYGYTFGSGTRLTVV.

The V and J genes are TRBV6-2 or TRBV6-3 and TRBJ2-1, with TRBD2 matching over 10 bases. Germline CDR1 reads MNHEY; CDR2 reads SVGEGT. The junction had 13 bases not matched to a gene; V was cut back by 4 bases and J by 4 bases. The CDR3 covers 18 residues. CDR3 in amino acids: CASSSPRHTSGEYNEQFF. The CDR3 nucleotides are TGTGCCAGCAGTTCCCCCCGTCATACTAGCGGGGAGTACAATGAGCAGTTCTTC.

The J gene is TRBJ1-2, the V gene TRBV5-4; D call uncertain. CDR1 is SGHNT, CDR2 YYREEE, per germline (reference sequence). The CDR3 has 16 residues. Trimming took 4 bases from V and 0 from J, leaving 16 bases between them. The CDR3 here is CASSLPDTFTNYGYTF. The CDR3 DNA reads TGTGCCAGCAGCCTTCCAGACACCTTCACTAACTATGGCTACACCTTC.

The chain links TRBV18 to TRBJ2-3; D gene unclear. V dropped 1 base and J dropped 4 bases, with 12 bases sitting between them. This CDR3 has 15 residues. Germline CDR1 and CDR2: KGHSH and LQKENI. CDR3 bases: TGTGCCAGCTCACCACGGGAAAGAAAGGCAGATACGCAGTATTTT. Amino acids: CASSPRERKADTQYF.

This clone was counted once. The chain links TRBV18 to TRBJ2-7, with 10 bases that match TRBD2. Trimming removed 6 bases from V and 2 bases from J; junction bases left unmatched: 7. Germline CDR1 and CDR2: KGHSH and LQKENI. The CDR3 is 15 amino acids. The CDR3 DNA sequence: TGTGCCAGCTCCCCTTATAGCGGGGGGACCTACGAGCAGTACTTC. This sequence encodes CASSPYSGGTYEQYF.

The chain employs TRBV2 and TRBJ1-2; the D is unclear. CDR1 is SNHLY, CDR2 FYNNEI, per germline. The CDR3 has 11 residues. The V and J ends lost 6 bases and 7 bases respectively, with 9 bases between them. The CDR3, as DNA: TGTGCCAGCAGGTCGGTGGGTGGCTACACCTTC. It yields the protein CASRSVGGYTF.

The V and J genes are TRBV18 and TRBJ1-1; no clear D. V gave up 0 bases and J gave up 5 bases, with 7 bases separating them. The CDR3 totals 13 residues. CDR1 KGHSH and CDR2 LQKENI come from the germline V gene. The CDR3 loop reads CASSPPRRTEAFF. For the CDR3, the DNA is TGTGCCAGCTCACCACCACGACGGACTGAAGCTTTCTTT. Complete variable domain (other parts from reference TRBV18 and TRBJ1-1): NAGVMQNPRHLVRRRGQEARLRCSPMKGHSHVYWYRQLPEEGLKFMVYLQKENIIDESGMPKERFSAEFPKEGPSILRIQQVVRGDSAAYFCASSPPRRTEAFFGQGTRLTVV.

The gene calls are TRBV2 and TRBJ1-2; TRBD1 might be the D (6 bases). Germline assignment: CDR1 SNHLY and CDR2 FYNNEI. The CDR3 loop spans 13 amino acids. Trimming shortened V by 5 bases and J by 2 bases, and 9 bases separated the two germline ends. The CDR3 region is CASSPDRNYGYTF. In nucleotides, the CDR3 is TGTGCCAGCAGTCCGGACAGAAACTATGGCTACACCTTC.